Below, one TCR beta chain is given with its context. What it binds is unknown. V lost 6 bases to trimming and J lost 6 bases, with 17 bases between them. This CDR3 has 14 residues. CDR1 and CDR2 from the germline V gene are MNHEY and SMNVEV (reference sequence). The sample is drawn from a study of response to subunit inactivated influenza vaccine. MiXCR, run by TCRdb on the RT-PCR reads, gives a single entry per CDR3 protein. The sample lists 650,000 to 850,000 distinct CDR3 sequences; 14% were seen once. Study findings and constraints: Authors suggested few new T cells are recruited by each seasonal influenza vaccination.

The TCR was taken from a middle-aged man who received an inactivated influenza vaccine. The sequences come from PBMCs from blood, collected around 15 days before vaccination. The V gene is TRBV27, the J gene TRBJ1-2, with D tentatively TRBD1 (6 bases). As DNA, the CDR3 is TGTGCCAGCAGCCAACGGACAGACTTGCATGGCTACACCTTC. It encodes CASSQRTDLHGYTF.